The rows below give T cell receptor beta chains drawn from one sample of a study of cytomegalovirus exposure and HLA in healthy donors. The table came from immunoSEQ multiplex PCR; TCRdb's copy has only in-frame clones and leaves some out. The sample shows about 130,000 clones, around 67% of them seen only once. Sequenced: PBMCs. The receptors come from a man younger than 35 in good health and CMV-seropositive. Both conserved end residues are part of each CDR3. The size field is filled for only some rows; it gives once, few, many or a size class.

CDR3: CASHREMNTEAFF
V: TRBV2
size: few
J: TRBJ1-1

CDR3: CSVGGRVDGYTF
V: TRBV29-1
size: NA
J: TRBJ1-2

CDR3: CASSLAEGTQYF
V: TRBV28
size: NA
J: TRBJ2-5

CDR3: CASSLQADQPQHF
V: TRBV13
size: NA
J: TRBJ1-5

CDR3: CASSTRQGATDEQYF
V: TRBV7-2
size: NA
J: TRBJ2-7

CDR3: CASSETGEPYNEQFF
V: TRBV7-8
size: NA
J: TRBJ2-1

CDR3: CASSLEGAVTEAFF
V: TRBV27
size: NA
J: TRBJ1-1

CDR3: CAIVGQGGYEQYF
V: TRBV21-1
size: NA
J: TRBJ2-7

CDR3: CASSRLAGVGEQYF
V: TRBV28
size: NA
J: TRBJ2-7

CDR3: CASSLATGEFYEQYF
V: TRBV5-4
size: NA
J: TRBJ2-7

CDR3: CASSVRAGINQGPQHF
V: TRBV10-1
size: once
J: TRBJ1-5

CDR3: CASATRMGVREQFF
V: TRBV14
size: NA
J: TRBJ2-1

CDR3: CASSPGHGLAGGDEQFF
V: TRBV27
size: NA
J: TRBJ2-1

CDR3: CASTLSGNTIYF
V: TRBV2
size: NA
J: TRBJ1-3

CDR3: CASSFTGGDEKLFF
V: TRBV5-1
size: NA
J: TRBJ1-4

CDR3: CASSYGLAGQQETQYF
V: TRBV5-1
size: NA
J: TRBJ2-5

CDR3: CASKERGGQETQYF
V: TRBV2
size: once
J: TRBJ2-5

CDR3: CASSPAGGGYNEQFF
V: TRBV10-2
size: few
J: TRBJ2-1

CDR3: CASAPPLGDFTEAFF
V: TRBV6-5
size: NA
J: TRBJ1-1

CDR3: CASSLQPNYGYTF
V: TRBV5-1
size: NA
J: TRBJ1-2

CDR3: CASSIAPGTIDTQYF
V: TRBV9
size: NA
J: TRBJ2-3

CDR3: CASSIRGNSYEQYF
V: TRBV19
size: NA
J: TRBJ2-7

CDR3: CASSEQGATEAFF
V: TRBV2
size: NA
J: TRBJ1-1

CDR3: CASSQEKGQGSTGELFF
V: TRBV4-1
size: few
J: TRBJ2-2

CDR3: CATNLASGTTDTQYF
V: TRBV6-6
size: NA
J: TRBJ2-3

CDR3: CASSQKGGEGPASGIRSIYEQFF
V: TRBV27
size: once
J: TRBJ2-1

CDR3: CASSLWGSNYGYTF
V: TRBV27
size: NA
J: TRBJ1-2

CDR3: CASSFSAGGNYNEQFF
V: TRBV5-4
size: few
J: TRBJ2-1

CDR3: CASSVDRASYEQYF
V: TRBV27
size: few
J: TRBJ2-7

CDR3: CASSFQGAAETQYF
V: TRBV28
size: NA
J: TRBJ2-5

CDR3: CASSVGGVLNQPQHF
V: TRBV9
size: NA
J: TRBJ1-5

CDR3: CASSPPGGGGDEKLFF
V: TRBV28
size: NA
J: TRBJ1-4

CDR3: CASSIDSGDRKNTEAFF
V: TRBV19
size: NA
J: TRBJ1-1

CDR3: CASSPMGRGQTEAFF
V: TRBV11-2
size: NA
J: TRBJ1-1

CDR3: CASSLVGGELHTGELFF
V: TRBV11-3
size: NA
J: TRBJ2-2

CDR3: CASSVRQGYNEQFF
V: TRBV5-1
size: NA
J: TRBJ2-1

CDR3: CASSPRTSGASGELFF
V: TRBV11-2
size: NA
J: TRBJ2-2

CDR3: CASRKDGTGTYSNQPQHF
V: TRBV6-4
size: NA
J: TRBJ1-5

CDR3: CASSFTGHSNQPQHF
V: TRBV28
size: NA
J: TRBJ1-5

CDR3: CASSWGGEDSPLHF
V: TRBV7-9
size: NA
J: TRBJ1-6

CDR3: CASKDTGANYGYTF
V: TRBV27
size: NA
J: TRBJ1-2

CDR3: CASSESRGRGTEAFF
V: TRBV10-2
size: once
J: TRBJ1-1

CDR3: CASSLASGRATVWFF
V: TRBV7-8
size: NA
J: TRBJ2-1